This TCR beta chain was retrieved from a study of blood T cell repertoires in COVID-19. Looking at the study overall: Acute-phase and convalescent COVID-19 samples originated in the United States, Italy and Spain. Sources were T cells, B-cell-depleted T cells, or PBMCs; the material itself was cDNA or gDNA.

Under the authors' procedure: Estimates of nucleated cell counts were drawn from the amplification of reference gene primers. The data were produced by immunoSEQ multiplex PCR, yet TCRdb's version contains in-frame clones alone and is incomplete. That table furnishes V, J and clone size, whereas the DNA furnished D and trimming. This table holds over 60,000 clones, about nine tenths found once. V was clipped by 4 bases and J by 5 bases; unmatched bases: 10. The CDR3 loop spans 17 amino acids. Germline V gives CDR1 SGHNT, CDR2 YYREEE (reference sequence). The rearrangement joins TRBV5-4 to TRBJ2-3; 13 bases are shared with TRBD2. The clonotype was recovered from a man in his 70s with active or convalescent COVID-19. Material for sequencing was peripheral blood. The CDR3 reads CASSMDPGLAGRDTQYF. The CDR3 DNA is TGTGCCAGCAGCATGGATCCGGGACTAGCGGGGAGAGATACGCAGTATTTT. Filled out from reference TRBV5-4 and TRBJ2-3, the complete variable domain reads ETGVTQSPTHLIKTRGQQVTLRCSSQSGHNTVSWYQQALGQGPQFIFQYYREEENGRGNFPPRFSGLQFPNYSSELNVNALELDDSALYLCASSMDPGLAGRDTQYFGPGTRLTVL.